This T cell receptor (beta chain) appears in the sequencing data of a study of shared clonotypes between healthy human individuals. Study-level background: The study enrolled a couple of women and a few men aged 18 to 49.

Cells designated naive CD8 were CD45RO-negative and were positively selected for CCR7, with terminally differentiated effector memory CD45RA+ cells excluded. Germline V CDR1 and CDR2: SGHVS, FNYEAQ. Trimming took 5 bases from V and 6 from J, leaving 6 bases between them. The CDR3 contains 11 residues. The table came from immunoSEQ multiplex PCR; TCRdb's copy has only in-frame clones and leaves some out. The table includes 800,000 to 950,000 clones, 96% detected once. Sample: naive CD8+ T cells sorted from blood. The V gene is TRBV7-6, the J gene TRBJ2-3; D uncertain. The receptor's source is a man younger than 40 in good health. This chain's CDR3 is CASSAADTQYF. The CDR3 nucleotides are TGTGCCAGCAGCGCGGCCGATACGCAGTATTTT.